The rows below give T cell receptor beta chains drawn from one sample of a study of T cells after yellow fever vaccination. In TCRdb, the 5' RACE reads were re-called with MiXCR into one record per CDR3 protein. The sample holds a few hundred thousand distinct CDR3 sequences; 6.8% are singletons and the top ten take roughly a sixth. Sequencing was performed on PBMCs, taken more than 35 days after the first yellow fever vaccination. These receptors were obtained from a young man who received the YFV17D yellow fever vaccine. Both conserved end residues are part of each CDR3. A D gene is named only where the DNA matches it firmly. Only some rows state a clone size, as once, few, many or a class for expanded clones.

TGCACCAGCAGCCAGACCACAGGGACGGGGGGCTACACCTTC	CTSSQTTGTGGYTF	14	TRBV1	TRBJ1-2	few	NA
TGCGCCAGCAGCTTGGCCCCTGGACGAGGAGATGAGCAGTTCTTC	CASSLAPGRGDEQFF	15	TRBV5-1	TRBJ2-1	NA	NA
TGTGCCAGCAGCTTTCCGGGGGTACAAGAGACCCAGTACTTC	CASSFPGVQETQYF	14	TRBV5-6	TRBJ2-5	few	NA
TGTGCCAGCAGCTTCAGGTTCCCAGATACGCAGTATTTT	CASSFRFPDTQYF	13	TRBV7-2	TRBJ2-3	many	NA
TGTGCCAGCAGCCGAGGACGTGGGGATCAGCCCCAGCATTTT	CASSRGRGDQPQHF	14	TRBV7-2	TRBJ1-5	many	NA
TGCGCCAGCAGCACATTAGAGACAGGGGGCGCCGACGGCTACAATGAGCAGTTCTTC	CASSTLETGGADGYNEQFF	19	TRBV5-1	TRBJ2-1	many	TRBD1
TGCAGTACCCTCACTAGCGGGGCTTACAATGAGCAGTTCTTC	CSTLTSGAYNEQFF	14	TRBV29-1	TRBJ2-1	few	TRBD2
TGTGCCAGCAGCTTATTCGGACAGGGGGAGGCAGATACGCAGTATTTT	CASSLFGQGEADTQYF	16	TRBV11-2	TRBJ2-3	NA	TRBD1
TGTGCCACCGCACGCCGTCGGACTGAAGCTTTCTTT	CATARRRTEAFF	12	TRBV28	TRBJ1-1	few	NA
TGTGCCAGCAGCCAGGACCAATTGACAGATACGCAGTATTTT	CASSQDQLTDTQYF	14	TRBV7-2	TRBJ2-3	many	NA
TGCGCCAGCAGCCAAGACGAGGCTAGCGGGGGGCTAGCCAAAAACATTCAGTACTTC	CASSQDEASGGLAKNIQYF	19	TRBV4-3	TRBJ2-4	many	TRBD2
TGCAGTGCTAGGAGGACTAGCGGGGGGATGAGGAATACGCAGTATTTT	CSARRTSGGMRNTQYF	16	TRBV20-1	TRBJ2-3	NA	TRBD2
TGCGCCAGCAGCTTGGCCCGGGGACATGAGCAGTTCTTC	CASSLARGHEQFF	13	TRBV5-1	TRBJ2-1	few	NA
TGTGCCATTTCGACTAGCGGGGGGGCGAATGAGCAGTTCTTC	CAISTSGGANEQFF	14	TRBV10-3	TRBJ2-1	many	TRBD2
TGTGCCAGTAGTATTGCTAGCGGCTACGAGCAGTACTTC	CASSIASGYEQYF	13	TRBV19	TRBJ2-7	NA	TRBD2
TGTGCCAGCAGCTTAGCGAAGTTGGGAAGGGGGGTCTATGGCTACACCTTC	CASSLAKLGRGVYGYTF	17	TRBV7-9	TRBJ1-2	NA	NA
TGCAGTGCTAGAACAGGCTCTCGAATTGGCAATGAGCAGTTCTTC	CSARTGSRIGNEQFF	15	TRBV20-1	TRBJ2-1	many	NA
TGTGCCAGCAGTTCCTACCCCAGAGATACGCAGTATTTT	CASSSYPRDTQYF	13	TRBV6-5	TRBJ2-3	few	NA
TGTGCCACCAGCAGAGACACGGGCACCGGGGAGCTGTTTTTT	CATSRDTGTGELFF	14	TRBV15	TRBJ2-2	NA	NA
TGTGCCAGCAGTTTAGACCGAGACACTGAAGCTTTCTTT	CASSLDRDTEAFF	13	TRBV12-3/TRBV12-4	TRBJ1-1	many	NA
TGTGCCAGCAGTTCCACCGGACGCTGGGGTTTCTATGAGCAGTTCTTC	CASSSTGRWGFYEQFF	16	TRBV6-5	TRBJ2-1	few	NA
TGTGCCAGCAGCCAGGGGAGGGCTGAAGCTTTCTTT	CASSQGRAEAFF	12	TRBV6-5	TRBJ1-1	few	NA
TGCGCCAGCAGCTTGGGGGACGTCCTCTACGAGCAGTACTTC	CASSLGDVLYEQYF	14	TRBV5-1	TRBJ2-7	many	NA
TGTGCCAGCAGCGAATTAGCGGGGCGGTGGGGAGAGACCCAGTACTTC	CASSELAGRWGETQYF	16	TRBV9	TRBJ2-5	NA	TRBD2
TGCGCCAGCAGCCAAGATAGTACTGGGGGCCGCTCACCCCTCCACTTT	CASSQDSTGGRSPLHF	16	TRBV4-3	TRBJ1-6	many	NA
TGTGCCAGCAACATAGGACAGGGTCCCTACAATGAGCAGTTCTTC	CASNIGQGPYNEQFF	15	TRBV7-9	TRBJ2-1	NA	TRBD1
TGTGCCAGCAGCCAAGGGACAGGGCCGTTTCGCGAGCAGTACTTC	CASSQGTGPFREQYF	15	TRBV3-1	TRBJ2-7	many	TRBD1
TGCAGTGCTAGTGGGCTAGCCAAAAACATTCAGTACTTC	CSASGLAKNIQYF	13	TRBV20-1	TRBJ2-4	few	NA
TGTGCCAGCAGCTTAGTGAGGACTAGCGCGTACTCGAAGGACTTC	CASSLVRTSAYSKDF	15	TRBV7-9	TRBJ2-5	few	TRBD2
TGTGCCAGCAGCGACGACAGGGTAGGAACTGAAGCTTTCTTT	CASSDDRVGTEAFF	14	TRBV7-8	TRBJ1-1	NA	TRBD1
TGCGCCAGCAGCCTATTGAGTACAGGGGGCGGTGAAAAACTGTTTTTT	CASSLLSTGGGEKLFF	16	TRBV4-3	TRBJ1-4	few	TRBD1
TGTGCCAGCAGTTTAAACAGTGAAGCTTTCTTT	CASSLNSEAFF	11	TRBV12-3/TRBV12-4	TRBJ1-1	NA	NA
TGTGCCAGCAGCTCTAACAGGGGGCAAGAGACCCAGTACTTC	CASSSNRGQETQYF	14	TRBV9	TRBJ2-5	NA	TRBD1